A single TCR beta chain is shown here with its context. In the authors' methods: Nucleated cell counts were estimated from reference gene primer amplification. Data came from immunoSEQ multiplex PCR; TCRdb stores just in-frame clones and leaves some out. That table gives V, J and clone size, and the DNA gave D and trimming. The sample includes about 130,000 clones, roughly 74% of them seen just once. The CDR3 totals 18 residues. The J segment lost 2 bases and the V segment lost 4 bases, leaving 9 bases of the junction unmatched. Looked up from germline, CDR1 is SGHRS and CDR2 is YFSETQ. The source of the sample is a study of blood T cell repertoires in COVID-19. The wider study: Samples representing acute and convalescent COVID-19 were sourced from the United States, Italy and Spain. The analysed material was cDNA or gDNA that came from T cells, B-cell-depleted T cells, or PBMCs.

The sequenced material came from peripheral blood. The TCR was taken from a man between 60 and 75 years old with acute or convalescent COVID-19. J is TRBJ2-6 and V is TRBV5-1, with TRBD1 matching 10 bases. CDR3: CASSPGQGIGAGANVLTF. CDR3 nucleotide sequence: TGCGCCAGCAGCCCGGGACAGGGGATAGGTGCTGGGGCCAACGTCCTGACTTTC. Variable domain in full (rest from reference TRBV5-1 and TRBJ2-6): KAGVTQTPRYLIKTRGQQVTLSCSPISGHRSVSWYQQTPGQGLQFLFEYFSETQRNKGNFPGRFSGRQFSNSRSEMNVSTLELGDSALYLCASSPGQGIGAGANVLTFGAGSRLTVL.